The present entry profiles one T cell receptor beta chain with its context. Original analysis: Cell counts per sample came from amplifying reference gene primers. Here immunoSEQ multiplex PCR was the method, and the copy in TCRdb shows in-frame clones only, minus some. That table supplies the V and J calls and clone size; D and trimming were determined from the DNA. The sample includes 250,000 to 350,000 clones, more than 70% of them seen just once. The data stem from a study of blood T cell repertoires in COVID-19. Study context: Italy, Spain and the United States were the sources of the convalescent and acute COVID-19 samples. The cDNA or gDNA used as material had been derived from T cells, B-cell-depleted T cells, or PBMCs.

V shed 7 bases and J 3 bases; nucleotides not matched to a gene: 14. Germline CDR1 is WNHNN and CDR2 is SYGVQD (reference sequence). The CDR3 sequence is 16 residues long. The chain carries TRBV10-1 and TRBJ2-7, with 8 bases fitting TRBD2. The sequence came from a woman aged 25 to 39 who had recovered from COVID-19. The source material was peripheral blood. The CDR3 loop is CASTPCWRGVFYEQYF. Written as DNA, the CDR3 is TGCGCCAGCACCCCCTGCTGGCGGGGGGTTTTCTACGAGCAGTACTTC.